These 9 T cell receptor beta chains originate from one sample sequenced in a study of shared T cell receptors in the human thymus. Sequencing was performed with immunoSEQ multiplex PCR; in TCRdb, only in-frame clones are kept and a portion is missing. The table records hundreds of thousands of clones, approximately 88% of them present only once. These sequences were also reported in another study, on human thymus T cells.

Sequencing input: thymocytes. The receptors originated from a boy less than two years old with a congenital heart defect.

The CDR3 spells CASSFERLAGGSSYEQYF. CDR3 bases: TGTGCCAGCAGTTTTGAAAGGCTAGCGGGAGGGAGCTCCTACGAGCAGTACTTC. This chain joins TRBV27 and TRBJ2-7, with TRBD2 matching 12 bases. V lost 3 bases to trimming and J lost 0 bases; unmatched junction nucleotides: 9. This CDR3 has 18 residues. Germline values: CDR1 MNHEY, CDR2 SMNVEV (reference sequence).

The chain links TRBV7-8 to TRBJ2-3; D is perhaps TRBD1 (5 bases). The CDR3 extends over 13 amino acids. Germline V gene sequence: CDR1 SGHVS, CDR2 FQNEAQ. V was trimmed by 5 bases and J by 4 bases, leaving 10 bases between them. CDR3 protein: CASSQARADTQYF. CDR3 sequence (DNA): TGTGCCAGCAGCCAAGCCAGGGCAGATACGCAGTATTTT.

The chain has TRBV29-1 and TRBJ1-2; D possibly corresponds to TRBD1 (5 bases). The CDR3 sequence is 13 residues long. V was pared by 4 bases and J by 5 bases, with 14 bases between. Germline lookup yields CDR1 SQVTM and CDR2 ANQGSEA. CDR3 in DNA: TGCAGCGTTGCCCCGGGACTCCGATATGGCTACACCTTC. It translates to CSVAPGLRYGYTF.

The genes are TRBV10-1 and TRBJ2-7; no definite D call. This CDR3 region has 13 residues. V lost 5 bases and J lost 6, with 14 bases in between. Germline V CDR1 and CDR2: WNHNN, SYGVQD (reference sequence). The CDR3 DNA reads TGCGCCAGCAGTATGACACCGTTGGCCGAGCAGTACTTC. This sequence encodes CASSMTPLAEQYF.

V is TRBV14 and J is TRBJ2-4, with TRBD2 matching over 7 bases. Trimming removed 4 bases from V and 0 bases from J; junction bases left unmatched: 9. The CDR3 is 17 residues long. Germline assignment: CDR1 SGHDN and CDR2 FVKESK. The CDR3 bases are TGTGCCAGCAGCCCGCTATCTAGCGGACTAGCCAAAAACATTCAGTACTTC. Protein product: CASSPLSSGLAKNIQYF.

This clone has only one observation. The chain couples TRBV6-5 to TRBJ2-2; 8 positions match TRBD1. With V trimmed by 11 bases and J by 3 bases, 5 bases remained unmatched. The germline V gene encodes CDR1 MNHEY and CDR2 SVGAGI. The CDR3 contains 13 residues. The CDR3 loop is CAVSGGHTGELFF. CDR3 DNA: TGTGCCGTCTCAGGGGGCCACACCGGGGAGCTGTTTTTT.

CDR3 in DNA: TGCAGCGCCCCGACAGCGAACTATGGCTACACCTTC. Its protein product is CSAPTANYGYTF. The J gene is TRBJ1-2, the V gene TRBV29-1, with D possibly being TRBD1 (5 bases). V lost 7 bases, J lost 2 bases, and 11 bases lay in between. The germline gives CDR1 SQVTM, CDR2 ANQGSEA. The CDR3 runs 12 residues.

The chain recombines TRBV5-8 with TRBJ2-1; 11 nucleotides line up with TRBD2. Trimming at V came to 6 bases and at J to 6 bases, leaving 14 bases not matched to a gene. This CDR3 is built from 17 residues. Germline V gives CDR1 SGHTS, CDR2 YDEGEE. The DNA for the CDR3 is TGTGCCAGCACCCTCACCGACGGGACTAGCGGTTGCAATGAGCAGTTCTTC. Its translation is CASTLTDGTSGCNEQFF.

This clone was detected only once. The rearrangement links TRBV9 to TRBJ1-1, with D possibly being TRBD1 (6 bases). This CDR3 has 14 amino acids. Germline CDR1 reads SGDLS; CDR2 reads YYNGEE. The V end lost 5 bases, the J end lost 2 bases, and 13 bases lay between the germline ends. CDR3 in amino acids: CASRRGGGNTEAFF. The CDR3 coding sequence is TGTGCCAGCAGGCGGGGAGGGGGAAACACTGAAGCTTTCTTT.